This T cell receptor (beta chain) comes out of a study of blood T cell repertoires in COVID-19. Study at large: Acute-phase and convalescent COVID-19 samples originated in the United States, Italy and Spain. T cells, B-cell-depleted T cells, or PBMCs provided the cDNA or gDNA that served as material.

This CDR3 has 15 residues. Germline V CDR1 and CDR2: SEHNR, FQNEAQ (reference sequence). The germline V and J ends were trimmed by 7 bases and 6 bases, with 20 bases remaining between them. Per the original methods: Nucleated cell number was recorded as an estimate derived from reference gene primer amplification. The table came from immunoSEQ multiplex PCR; TCRdb's copy has only in-frame clones and leaves some out. V, J and clone size reflect that table, while D and trimming were determined from the DNA. The sample has some 130,000 clones, around 80% seen once. The sample comprised peripheral blood. V is TRBV7-9 and J is TRBJ2-3, with D tentatively TRBD2 (7 bases). This clonotype originated in a man in his 70s with acute or convalescent COVID-19. The CDR3 sequence is CASTSGGGGLDTQYF. CDR3 bases: TGTGCCAGCACCTCTGGGGGAGGGGGATTGGATACGCAGTATTTT.